This T cell receptor (beta chain) was retrieved from a study of shared T cell receptors in the human thymus. This CDR3 contains 16 residues. V trimming: 6 bases; J trimming: 0 bases; junction bases outside the gene matches: 6. CDR1 SNHLY and CDR2 FYNNEI come from the germline V gene. Assay used: immunoSEQ multiplex PCR; TCRdb lists only in-frame clones, some missing. The sample lists about 610,000 clones; 88% were seen once. These records were also assigned to another study, of human thymus T cells. That work states: Unrelated individuals had highly overlapping thymic repertoires, as reported in related research.

The sequenced sample was thymocytes. This receptor was obtained from a boy under two years old with a congenital heart defect. The V call is TRBV2, the J call TRBJ2-7, with TRBD1 identical over 12 bases. The chain's CDR3 is CASSRRDRGHSYEQYF. The DNA for the CDR3 is TGTGCCAGCAGCCGCCGGGACAGGGGGCACTCCTACGAGCAGTACTTC.